Listed below are T cell receptor beta chains from one sample, sequenced in a study of cytomegalovirus exposure and HLA in healthy donors. Produced via immunoSEQ multiplex PCR; TCRdb's table is partial and in-frame only. The sample lists roughly 140,000 clones, about 82% occurring once. Sequenced input: PBMCs. The source of these receptors is a male donor in good health and CMV-seronegative. Each CDR3 is given with its conserved first and last residue. Each record gives: J gene, V gene, clone size, D gene, CDR3 DNA, CDR3 protein. A D gene is named only where the DNA matches it firmly. Clone size appears in some rows only: once, few, many, or a class for an expanded clone.

j_call: TRBJ1-6
v_call: TRBV7-9
clone_size: -
d_call: -
cdr3_nt: TGTGCCAGCAGCTTAAACAGTGGCAATTCACCCCTCCACTTT
cdr3_aa: CASSLNSGNSPLHF

j_call: TRBJ2-5
v_call: TRBV6-1
clone_size: -
d_call: TRBD2
cdr3_nt: TGTGCCAGCAGTGAAGTAGGAGCGGGGGGCCGTGGGACCCAGTACTTC
cdr3_aa: CASSEVGAGGRGTQYF

j_call: TRBJ2-3
v_call: TRBV6-1
clone_size: -
d_call: -
cdr3_nt: TGTGCCAGCAGTGAACCGGGGAGTGGTACAGATACGCAGTATTTT
cdr3_aa: CASSEPGSGTDTQYF

j_call: TRBJ2-1
v_call: TRBV19
clone_size: -
d_call: TRBD2
cdr3_nt: TGTGCCAGTAGTGTAGCGGGAGGGCCTCCCGGTGAGCAGTTCTTC
cdr3_aa: CASSVAGGPPGEQFF

j_call: TRBJ1-2
v_call: TRBV7-9
clone_size: -
d_call: -
cdr3_nt: TGTGCCAGCTATCCAGGGGCTCCCTATGGCTACACCTTC
cdr3_aa: CASYPGAPYGYTF

j_call: TRBJ2-7
v_call: TRBV7-9
clone_size: -
d_call: TRBD2
cdr3_nt: TGTGCCAGCAGCTCACCGGCGACTAGCGGATCCTACGAGCAGTACTTC
cdr3_aa: CASSSPATSGSYEQYF

j_call: TRBJ2-7
v_call: TRBV28
clone_size: -
d_call: TRBD1
cdr3_nt: TGTGCCAGCAGTTTCCCGGACAGGGGCCGATTGAGGGAGCAGTACTTC
cdr3_aa: CASSFPDRGRLREQYF

j_call: TRBJ1-2
v_call: TRBV6-6
clone_size: -
d_call: -
cdr3_nt: TGTGCCAGCAGTTATGGGAGGGGGGGCGGTGGCTACACCTTC
cdr3_aa: CASSYGRGGGGYTF

j_call: TRBJ1-3
v_call: TRBV9
clone_size: -
d_call: -
cdr3_nt: TGTGCCAGCAGCGTTCTCGCCAGGCCGAGCTCTGGAAACACCATATATTTT
cdr3_aa: CASSVLARPSSGNTIYF

j_call: TRBJ2-7
v_call: TRBV29-1
clone_size: once
d_call: TRBD2
cdr3_nt: TGCAGCGTTGTGGCGTGGGGGGGTGGTCGATACGAGCAGTACTTC
cdr3_aa: CSVVAWGGGRYEQYF

j_call: TRBJ2-7
v_call: TRBV6-5
clone_size: -
d_call: -
cdr3_nt: TGTGCCAGCAGTCCAACTCAGGGGGGTGAGCAGTACTTC
cdr3_aa: CASSPTQGGEQYF

j_call: TRBJ1-1
v_call: TRBV18
clone_size: -
d_call: -
cdr3_nt: TGTGCCAGCTCACCGCTGTCAGGGGACACTGAAGCTTTCTTT
cdr3_aa: CASSPLSGDTEAFF

j_call: TRBJ2-2
v_call: TRBV2
clone_size: -
d_call: -
cdr3_nt: TGTGCCAGCAGCCCTAAAGAGGGCGGGGAGCTGTTTTTT
cdr3_aa: CASSPKEGGELFF

j_call: TRBJ1-2
v_call: TRBV6-1
clone_size: -
d_call: TRBD1
cdr3_nt: TGTGCCAGCAGTGAATCGATGGAGTACGGGGACAGGGGACGCCCAGCTAACTATGGCTACACCTTC
cdr3_aa: CASSESMEYGDRGRPANYGYTF

j_call: TRBJ2-5
v_call: TRBV4-2
clone_size: -
d_call: TRBD1
cdr3_nt: TGTGCCAGCAGCCAAGAGGTGAAGGGACAGGGGACCCAGTACTTC
cdr3_aa: CASSQEVKGQGTQYF

j_call: TRBJ2-4
v_call: TRBV28
clone_size: -
d_call: -
cdr3_nt: TGTGCCAGCAGTTTTCCAGGGGACATTCAGTACTTC
cdr3_aa: CASSFPGDIQYF

j_call: TRBJ1-6
v_call: TRBV28
clone_size: few
d_call: TRBD1
cdr3_nt: TGTGCCAGCAGGCAGGGGGCCTATAATTCACCCCTCCACTTT
cdr3_aa: CASRQGAYNSPLHF

j_call: TRBJ1-1
v_call: TRBV2
clone_size: -
d_call: -
cdr3_nt: TGTGCCAGCAGGACGGACAAATTGAACACTGAAGCTTTCTTT
cdr3_aa: CASRTDKLNTEAFF

j_call: TRBJ2-7
v_call: TRBV11-1
clone_size: -
d_call: TRBD2
cdr3_nt: TGTGCCAGCAGCTTATCACTAGCGGGAGTTGAGCAGTACTTC
cdr3_aa: CASSLSLAGVEQYF

j_call: TRBJ1-2
v_call: TRBV5-1
clone_size: -
d_call: -
cdr3_nt: TGCGCCAGCAGCTTCGGGGTGAGAAACTATGGCTACACCTTC
cdr3_aa: CASSFGVRNYGYTF

j_call: TRBJ2-7
v_call: TRBV6-6
clone_size: few
d_call: -
cdr3_nt: TGTGCCAGCAGTTACAATTGGGGCGACGAGCAGTACTTC
cdr3_aa: CASSYNWGDEQYF

j_call: TRBJ2-7
v_call: TRBV7-9
clone_size: -
d_call: -
cdr3_nt: TGTTCCAGCAGCTCAACAGGGTTCAACGAGCAGTACTTC
cdr3_aa: CSSSSTGFNEQYF

j_call: TRBJ2-3
v_call: TRBV28
clone_size: once
d_call: TRBD2
cdr3_nt: TGTGCCAGCAGTTCCGGGACTAGCGGGAGTCACACAGATACGCAGTATTTT
cdr3_aa: CASSSGTSGSHTDTQYF

j_call: TRBJ1-1
v_call: TRBV19
clone_size: -
d_call: TRBD1
cdr3_nt: TGTGCCAGTAGTATAGGGGCAGGGGGCACTGAAGCTTTCTTT
cdr3_aa: CASSIGAGGTEAFF

j_call: TRBJ2-5
v_call: TRBV2
clone_size: few
d_call: -
cdr3_nt: TGTGCCAGCAGTGTGGACAGCTTGGCTGGAATAGAGACCCAGTACTTC
cdr3_aa: CASSVDSLAGIETQYF

j_call: TRBJ2-2
v_call: TRBV7-9
clone_size: -
d_call: -
cdr3_nt: TGTGCCAGCAGCTCGGGGTCTAGCTTCAATAGCGGGGAGCTGTTTTTT
cdr3_aa: CASSSGSSFNSGELFF

j_call: TRBJ1-6
v_call: TRBV9
clone_size: -
d_call: TRBD1
cdr3_nt: TGTGCCAGCAGCGCGACGGGACAGGGTGTTTCACCCCTCCACTTT
cdr3_aa: CASSATGQGVSPLHF

j_call: TRBJ2-1
v_call: TRBV5-1
clone_size: once
d_call: TRBD2
cdr3_nt: TGCGCCAGCAGCTTATCTAGCGGAAGCTCCTACAATGAGCAGTTCTTC
cdr3_aa: CASSLSSGSSYNEQFF

j_call: TRBJ1-5
v_call: TRBV5-1
clone_size: -
d_call: -
cdr3_nt: TGCGCCAGCAGCTTGGGACAGGCCAATCAGCCCCAGCATTTT
cdr3_aa: CASSLGQANQPQHF

j_call: TRBJ2-7
v_call: TRBV27
clone_size: -
d_call: TRBD1
cdr3_nt: TGTGCCAGCAGTTCGAGGGGGACAGGGTCCTACGAGCAGTACTTC
cdr3_aa: CASSSRGTGSYEQYF

j_call: TRBJ1-2
v_call: TRBV7-2
clone_size: -
d_call: -
cdr3_nt: TGTGCCAGCAGCTTAGTTTGGGGGCTCATCTATGGCTACACCTTC
cdr3_aa: CASSLVWGLIYGYTF

j_call: TRBJ1-2
v_call: TRBV4-1
clone_size: -
d_call: -
cdr3_nt: TGCGCCAGCAGCCCTATGAGGCAGGGAAATACCTATGGCTACACCTTC
cdr3_aa: CASSPMRQGNTYGYTF

j_call: TRBJ1-6
v_call: TRBV5-1
clone_size: few
d_call: -
cdr3_nt: TGCGCCAGCAGCTGGCTTGGGGGGGGCCGAAGCTCCTATAATTCACCCCTCCACTTT
cdr3_aa: CASSWLGGGRSSYNSPLHF

j_call: TRBJ1-2
v_call: TRBV2
clone_size: -
d_call: -
cdr3_nt: TGTGCCAGCACTTATAACTATGGCTACACCTTC
cdr3_aa: CASTYNYGYTF

j_call: TRBJ2-1
v_call: TRBV9
clone_size: -
d_call: TRBD2
cdr3_nt: TGTGCCAGCAGCATTGGTAGCGGGCGAGGCGGGGTCAATGAGCAGTTCTTC
cdr3_aa: CASSIGSGRGGVNEQFF

j_call: TRBJ2-1
v_call: TRBV7-3
clone_size: -
d_call: -
cdr3_nt: TGTGCCAGCAGCTTAGGGCAGAAATACAATGAGCAGTTCTTC
cdr3_aa: CASSLGQKYNEQFF